This T cell receptor (beta chain) was captured in a study of vaccination and CD4 T cells after COVID-19. Overall study: In the control cultures, a CEFX pool, an HIV-1 Nef pool, or no peptide was supplied.

Cultured CD4+ T-cell DNA underwent Oncomine TCR Beta short-read sequencing. Genomic DNA was drawn out of CD4+ T cells grown in culture. MiXCR was run by TCRdb on the PCR reads, yielding one entry per CDR3 protein. Of 6,000 to 8,500 distinct CDR3 sequences listed, roughly 31% are singletons. Regarding treatment: approximately nine-day PBMC culture with coronavirus spike peptide pools or control peptides (ViraFEST assay). Researchers collected the unexposed donor's CD4+ T cells before the COVID-19 pandemic (2011-2018). Using peptide pools, antigen-specific T cells were expanded in ViraFEST before TCRs were sequenced. IL-2 at roughly 9.2 IU/ml and peptide pools at about 9.5 ug/ml were added to PBMCs cultured at over 1.5 million per well. The CDR3 is 16 residues long. The V gene's germline CDR1 is SGHVS and CDR2 FQNEAQ. V shed 0 bases and J 1 base; nucleotides not matched to a gene: 5. Notes on the study in general: In convalescent patients, 304 of 307 vaccine-specific clones were mono-reactive for SARS-CoV-2 spike.

This clonotype appeared a few times. Its antigen remains unidentified. Sequenced material: CD4+ T cells from blood, cultured in vitro. The chain recombines TRBV7-8 with TRBJ1-2; 7 nucleotides align to TRBD1. The sequence was obtained from a human donor in good health. The DNA for the CDR3 is TGTGCCAGCAGCTTAGCAACAGGGGCTGTTAACTATGGCTACACCTTC. Its translation: CASSLATGAVNYGYTF.